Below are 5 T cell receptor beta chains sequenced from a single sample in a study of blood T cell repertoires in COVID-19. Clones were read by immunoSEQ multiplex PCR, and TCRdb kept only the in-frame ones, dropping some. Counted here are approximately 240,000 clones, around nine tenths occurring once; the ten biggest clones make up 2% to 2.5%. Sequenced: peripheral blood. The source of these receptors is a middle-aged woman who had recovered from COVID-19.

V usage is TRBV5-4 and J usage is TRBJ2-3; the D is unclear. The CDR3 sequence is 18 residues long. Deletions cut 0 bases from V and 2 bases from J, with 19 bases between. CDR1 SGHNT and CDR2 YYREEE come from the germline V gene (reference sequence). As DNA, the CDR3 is TGTGCCAGCAGCTTGGGGTCCCACTCGCGTCTTTCCACAGATACGCAGTATTTT. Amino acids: CASSLGSHSRLSTDTQYF.

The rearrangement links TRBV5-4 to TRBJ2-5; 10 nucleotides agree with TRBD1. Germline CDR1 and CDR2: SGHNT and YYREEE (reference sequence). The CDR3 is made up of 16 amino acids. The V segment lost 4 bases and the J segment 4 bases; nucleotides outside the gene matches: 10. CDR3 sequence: CASSPGQGGIGETQYF. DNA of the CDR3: TGTGCCAGCAGCCCCGGACAGGGGGGGATTGGAGAGACCCAGTACTTC.

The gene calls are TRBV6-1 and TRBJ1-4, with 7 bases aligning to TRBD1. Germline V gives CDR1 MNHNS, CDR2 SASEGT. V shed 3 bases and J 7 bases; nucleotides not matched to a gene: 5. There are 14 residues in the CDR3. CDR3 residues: CASSESGQSEKLFF. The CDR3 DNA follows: TGTGCCAGCAGTGAGTCGGGACAGAGTGAAAAACTGTTTTTT.

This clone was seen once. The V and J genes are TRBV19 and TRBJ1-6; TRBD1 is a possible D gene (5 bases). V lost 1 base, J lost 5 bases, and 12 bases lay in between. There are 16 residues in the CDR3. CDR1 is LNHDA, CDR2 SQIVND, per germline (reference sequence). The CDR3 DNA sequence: TGTGCCAGTAGTATAGTGGGGGGGTTCGATAATTCACCCCTCCACTTT. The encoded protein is CASSIVGGFDNSPLHF.

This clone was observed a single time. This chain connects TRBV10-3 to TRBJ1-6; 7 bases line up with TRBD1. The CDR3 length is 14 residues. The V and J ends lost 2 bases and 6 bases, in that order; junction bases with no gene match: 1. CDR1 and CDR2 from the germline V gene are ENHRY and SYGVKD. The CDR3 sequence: CAISEDRVNSPLHF. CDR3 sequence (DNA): TGTGCCATCAGTGAGGACAGGGTTAATTCACCCCTCCACTTT.